This T cell receptor beta chain was profiled in a study of identical twins. Only a few counts were recorded for this clonotype. One entry per CDR3 protein results from TCRdb running MiXCR on the 5' RACE reads. The table records some 250,000 distinct CDR3 sequences, about 6.7% of them present only once. Looked up from germline, CDR1 is SGHVS and CDR2 is FQNEAQ. The CDR3 contains 16 residues. The V segment lost 5 bases and the J segment 5 bases; nucleotides outside the gene matches: 9. These same data were also listed under a study on T cells expressing NK-cell markers. That paper notes: The same clonotypes also predominated in the CD3+CD56-NKG2C+ fraction of a few donors.

The chain recombines TRBV7-8 with TRBJ2-5; 12 bases agree with TRBD2. This sequence originates from a woman between 18 and 30 years old in good health. The specimen sequenced was CD8+ T cells sorted from blood. As DNA, the CDR3 is TGTGCCAGCAGCCTTCGACTAGCGGGAGTGGGGGAGACCCAGTACTTC. Translating it yields CASSLRLAGVGETQYF.